This TCR beta chain was identified during a study of cytomegalovirus exposure and HLA in healthy donors. The CDR3 loop spans 13 amino acids. The V gene lost 8 bases and the J gene lost 4 bases, with 15 bases spanning the gap. Germline-derived CDR1 and CDR2 are MNHEY and SVGAGI. Remarks on this clone: Its antigen is unknown.

Primers: 60 Vbeta forward and 13 Jbeta reverse. Method: immunoSEQ multiplex PCR; TCRdb's copy keeps in-frame clones and lacks some. The sample totals 56,000 or so clones. Study observations and caveats: The study found most TCR sequences rare, yet found some public TCRs in many donors.

The chain is built from TRBV6-5 and TRBJ2-7; a weak D match, TRBD1 (5 bases). Source material: PBMCs. The receptor comes from a female donor in good health and CMV-seronegative. The CDR3 DNA is TGTGCCAGCTTCGGAAGACAGCCGTACGAGCAGTACTTC. Translating it yields CASFGRQPYEQYF.